A selection of T cell receptor beta chains follows, all from one sample in a study of blood T cell repertoires in COVID-19. TCRdb keeps only in-frame clones here, not all; method: immunoSEQ multiplex PCR. This sample has 30,000 to 45,000 clones, with 90% found just once. The sequenced material came from peripheral blood. The receptors here all came from a man between 65 and 80 years old with acute or convalescent COVID-19. The CDR3 runs from the conserved cysteine through the conserved F or W. The D gene is left open where the match is weak. Not all rows give a size; the values are once, few, many and, for expanded clones, a class.

d_gene	v_gene	j_gene	abundance	CDR3nt	CDR3aa
NA	TRBV4-3	TRBJ2-7	NA	TGCGCCAGCAGCCAAGGTCGCAGGGGCTACGAGCAGTACTTC	CASSQGRRGYEQYF
TRBD2	TRBV5-6	TRBJ2-1	once	TGTGCCAGCCGCCTCGGACTAGCGGGAGGGCCTGGACAGTTCTTC	CASRLGLAGGPGQFF
TRBD2	TRBV11-2	TRBJ2-7	NA	TGTGCCAGCAGCCGGGGGGTGTCTCTATCCTACGAGCAGTACTTC	CASSRGVSLSYEQYF
TRBD2	TRBV9	TRBJ2-1	NA	TGTGCCAGCAGCGGCGGGCAAACGGGACTAGCGGGAGATGTTGAGCAGTTCTTC	CASSGGQTGLAGDVEQFF
TRBD1	TRBV5-1	TRBJ1-1	once	TGCGCCAGCAGGGGATCGACAGGGAAAACTGAAGCTTTCTTT	CASRGSTGKTEAFF
TRBD1	TRBV7-9	TRBJ1-1	once	TGTGCCAGCAGCCCCCAGGGGGTCGACACTGAAACTTTCTTT	CASSPQGVDTETFF
NA	TRBV28	TRBJ1-2	NA	TGTGCCAGCAGTTCTGATGTTCAGCGGGGCTACACCTTC	CASSSDVQRGYTF
TRBD1	TRBV5-1	TRBJ1-2	NA	TGCGCCAGCAGCTGGGACAGGGGATCGGATGGCTACACCTTC	CASSWDRGSDGYTF
TRBD2	TRBV7-9	TRBJ2-1	NA	TGTGCCAGCAGCCTGGGACTAGCAGTTGCGAATGAGCAGTTCTTC	CASSLGLAVANEQFF
NA	TRBV6-2/TRBV6-3	TRBJ2-3	NA	TGTGCCAGCAGCCAGGGGCTCGCCCTAGGCACAGATACGCAGTATTTT	CASSQGLALGTDTQYF
TRBD1	TRBV27	TRBJ2-5	NA	TGTGCCAGCAGTGAATATTCAGGGGGCGTAGAGACCCAGTACTTC	CASSEYSGGVETQYF
NA	TRBV7-3	TRBJ1-2	NA	TGTGCCAGCAGCGGAGGACAGCCCTCAGAGGGCTACACCTTC	CASSGGQPSEGYTF
NA	TRBV5-4	TRBJ2-7	NA	TGTGCCAGCAGCTTGATTGCGGCCGACTACGAGCAGTACTTC	CASSLIAADYEQYF
TRBD2	TRBV28	TRBJ2-1	NA	TGTGCTATCAGGGCGGCGGGAGGGCAAGAAAATGAGCAGTTCTTC	CAIRAAGGQENEQFF
NA	TRBV4-3	TRBJ1-4	NA	TGCGCCAGCAGCCAAGATCGAGGGAGGCTGTTTTTT	CASSQDRGRLFF
TRBD1	TRBV27	TRBJ1-2	NA	TGTGCCAGCAGTTTACTCAGGGGGGCCCCCTATGGCTACACCTTC	CASSLLRGAPYGYTF
NA	TRBV2	TRBJ1-5	few	TGTGCCAGCAGGGGAGACATCAATCAGCCCCAGCATTTT	CASRGDINQPQHF
NA	TRBV27	TRBJ2-2	NA	TGTGCCAGCAGTGGAGAAACAAACACCGGGGAGCTGTTTTTT	CASSGETNTGELFF
TRBD1	TRBV7-6	TRBJ2-7	NA	TGTGCCAGCAGCTTAGCCGGACAGGTCAACTACGAGCAGTACTTC	CASSLAGQVNYEQYF
NA	TRBV12-3/TRBV12-4	TRBJ2-5	NA	TGTGCCAGCAGTTTCGGGGAAGAGACCCAGTACTTC	CASSFGEETQYF
NA	TRBV11-2	TRBJ1-2	NA	TGTGCCAGCAGCGCCCAGGTAGCTAACTATGGCTACACCTTC	CASSAQVANYGYTF
NA	TRBV10-2	TRBJ1-1	NA	TGCGCCAGCAGTGAGTGGAGCGAAAACACTGAAGCTTTCTTT	CASSEWSENTEAFF